One and the same sample provided the 14 T cell receptor beta chains below, sequenced in a study of T cell clonality in common variable immunodeficiency. Findings and caveats of the study: Common variable immunodeficiency TCR beta sequences reportedly had fewer deletions and N-nucleotide insertions.

The method was immunoSEQ multiplex PCR; TCRdb's version includes in-frame clones alone and lacks a portion of them. The repertoire consists of about 28,000 clones, none detected only once. The antigens of these receptors remain unknown. The specimen was peripheral blood mononuclear cells. The receptors come from a human donor with common variable immunodeficiency.

A few counts support this clone. CDR3 protein: CASSFRQGVFTEAFF. Partial CDR3 DNA: TGTGCCAGCAGCTTCCGCCAGGGTGTTTTTACTGAA. The chain is built from TRBV11-1 and TRBJ1-1; D is possibly TRBD1 (5 bases). The CDR3 extends 3 residues past the end of the read, so its final part is completed from the germline J gene. Germline CDR1 and CDR2: SGHAT and FQDESV (reference sequence). The V gene lost 3 bases and the J gene lost 5 bases, with 16 bases spanning the gap. The CDR3 runs 15 residues. The full variable domain, with the rest looked up from reference TRBV11-1 and TRBJ1-1, is EAEVAQSPRYKITEKSQAVAFWCDPISGHATLYWYRQILGQGPELLVQFQDESVVDDSQLPKDRFSAERLKGVDSTLKIQPAELGDSAMYLCASSFRQGVFTEAFFGQGTRLTVV.

This clone has just a few counts. The DNA read from the CDR3 is TGTGCCTGGCCTAGCGGGAGGGCCGAAGAGACC. This translates into CAWPSGRAEET. The whole CDR3 protein reads CAWPSGRAEETQYF. The rearrangement joins TRBV30 to TRBJ2-5; 12 bases match TRBD2. The read gets to within 3 residues of the CDR3 end, and the germline J gene fills in the rest. Germline CDR1 reads GTSNPN; CDR2 reads SVGIG (reference sequence). V shed 5 bases and J 3 bases; nucleotides not matched to a gene: 4. The CDR3 totals 14 residues.

Comment on this clone: With the read ending 3 residues before the CDR3 end, the germline J gene is used to fill in that end. The same CDR3 is also encoded by other DNA sequences in this sample. This chain connects TRBV18 to TRBJ1-6; 8 bases are shared with TRBD1. V shed 3 bases and J 9 bases; nucleotides not matched to a gene: 7. The CDR3 is made up of 15 amino acids. In germline, CDR1 is KGHSH, CDR2 LQKENI. Incomplete CDR3 DNA: TGTGCCAGCTCACCGACAGGGGAGCTTGGTTCACCC. Protein product: CASSPTGELGSP. The complete CDR3 sequence is CASSPTGELGSPLHF.

On this clone itself: The read stops 3 residues short of the end of the CDR3; the missing end is completed from the germline J gene. The chain is built from TRBV10-2 and TRBJ2-3, with D possibly matching TRBD2 (5 bases). CDR1 and CDR2 from the germline V gene are WSHSY and SAAADI. This CDR3 spans 11 amino acids. CDR3: CASSGGLAQYF. The CDR3 DNA, read in part, is TGCGCCAGCAGCGGTGGACTGGCG.

This clone was detected ten times or more. Read coverage stops 3 residues before the CDR3 terminus; the germline J gene supplies the remainder. The V call is TRBV19, the J call TRBJ2-1, with a tentative D call TRBD1 (6 bases). This CDR3 has 15 residues. Germline V gene lookup returns CDR1 LNHDA and CDR2 SQIVND (reference sequence). The V and J ends lost 5 bases and 6 bases respectively, with 17 bases between them. CDR3 loop: CASSLQGRPANEQFF. The part of the CDR3 DNA that was read is TGTGCCAGTAGTTTACAGGGACGGCCCGCCAATGAG.

This clone was observed many times. The missing CDR3 end, 3 residues past where the read stops, is filled in from the germline J gene. The chain employs TRBV20-1 and TRBJ2-2; 9 bases match TRBD1. Germline values: CDR1 DFQATT, CDR2 SNEGSKA (reference sequence). This CDR3 has 15 amino acids. The V and J ends lost 4 bases and 5 bases, in that order; junction bases with no gene match: 8. CDR3 DNA, as far as it was read: TGCAGTGCTACCCCGCCGACAGGGGGTACCGGGGAG. Translated, it gives CSATPPTGGTGE. The entire CDR3 sequence reads CSATPPTGGTGELFF.

The table lists this clone with many counts. The read ends 3 residues before the CDR3 terminus; that terminus is restored from the germline J gene. J is TRBJ2-5 and V is TRBV5-4; TRBD1 matches at 7 bases. V was clipped by 1 base and J by 3 bases; unmatched bases: 3. Germline lookup yields CDR1 SGHNT and CDR2 YYREEE (reference sequence). The CDR3 loop spans 14 amino acids. The CDR3 spells CASSLRGGEETQYF. CDR3 DNA, as far as it was read: TGTGCCAGCAGCTTGAGAGGGGGCGAAGAGACC.

This clone was counted ten times or more. The read is 3 residues too short to cover the CDR3 end, so that end is filled in from the germline J gene. The V call is TRBV7-9, the J call TRBJ1-1, with a tentative D call TRBD1 (5 bases). CDR1 and CDR2 (germline): SEHNR, FQNEAQ (reference sequence). The CDR3 is 14 amino acids. V was clipped by 5 bases and J by 0 bases, with 10 bases between them. The chain's CDR3 is CASSRREMNTEAFF. CDR3 bases read: TGTGCCAGCAGCCGCAGGGAGATGAACACTGAA.

Concerning this clone itself: The read ends 3 residues shy of where the CDR3 ends; the end is completed using the germline J gene. This chain uses TRBV20-1 with TRBJ2-5; D perhaps matches TRBD1 (6 bases). Looked up from germline, CDR1 is DFQATT and CDR2 is SNEGSKA (reference sequence). The V end lost 0 bases, the J end lost 5 bases, and 10 bases lay between the germline ends. This CDR3 region has 13 residues. The part of the CDR3 DNA that was read is TGCAGTGCTAGAGAGGGGGCTTGGGAGACC. Protein sequence: CSAREGAWET. The full CDR3 protein reads CSAREGAWETQYF.

This clone was seen many times. The sequenced fragment ends 3 residues before the CDR3 boundary, so the rest is inferred from the germline J gene. The rearrangement links TRBV14 to TRBJ2-1, with 9 bases lining up with TRBD2. Germline CDR1 SGHDN, CDR2 FVKESK. V trimming: 1 base; J trimming: 9 bases; junction bases outside the gene matches: 10. This CDR3 comprises 16 residues. The CDR3 reads CASSQAVASGIGEQFF. The DNA read from the CDR3 is TGTGCCAGCAGCCAAGCGGTGGCTAGCGGGATTGGTGAG.

This clone was counted only a few times. The DNA ends 3 residues before the CDR3 does, and the rest of the CDR3 is filled in from the germline J gene. The V and J genes are TRBV7-9 and TRBJ1-1; D uncertain. The CDR3 is 15 residues long. Germline V CDR1 and CDR2: SEHNR, FQNEAQ (reference sequence). Trimming removed 5 bases at V and 5 bases at J, with 18 bases between. CDR3 bases read: TGTGCCAGCAGCCCTTCCTCGTTTGGGCTAACTGAA. This codes for CASSPSSFGLTE. The whole CDR3 protein is CASSPSSFGLTEAFF.

This clone came up many times. The read is 3 residues too short to cover the CDR3 end, so that end is filled in from the germline J gene. The J gene is TRBJ1-1, the V gene TRBV5-6, with a possible D match to TRBD1 (6 bases). Trimming cost V 5 bases and J 4 bases, with 15 bases left between them. CDR3 length: 14 amino acids. Germline V gene sequence: CDR1 SGHDT, CDR2 YYEEEE. CDR3 residues: CASSPTGRRTEAFF. The sequenced part of the CDR3 DNA is TGTGCCAGCAGTCCTACAGGGCGCCGCACTGAA.

This clone has at least ten counts. The missing CDR3 end, 3 residues past where the read stops, is filled in from the germline J gene. The J gene is TRBJ1-2, the V gene TRBV12-3 or TRBV12-4; D is undetermined. V was trimmed by 4 bases and J by 5 bases, leaving 11 bases between them. The CDR3 is 13 residues long. The DNA read from the CDR3 is TGTGCCAGCAGTTCCCGAGGACTGTATGGC. Translation gives CASSSRGLYG. The CDR3, in full, reads CASSSRGLYGYTF.

This clone came up many times. The CDR3 region is CSVATGWLEAFF. Partial CDR3 DNA: TGCAGCGTTGCTACAGGGTGGCTTGAA. The chain couples TRBV29-1 to TRBJ1-1; D perhaps matches TRBD1 (6 bases). Read data end 3 residues before the CDR3 end; the end is taken from the germline J gene. V was shortened by 4 bases and J by 7 bases, with 13 bases between the two germline ends. Germline V gene lookup returns CDR1 SQVTM and CDR2 ANQGSEA. There are 12 residues in the CDR3. The whole variable domain, filled in from reference TRBV29-1 and TRBJ1-1, reads SAVISQKPSRDICQRGTSLTIQCQVDSQVTMMFWYRQQPGQSLTLIATANQGSEATYESGFVIDKFPISRPNLTFSTLTVSNMSPEDSSIYLCSVATGWLEAFFGQGTRLTVV.